This entry concerns a single TCR beta chain. Its antigen is currently unknown. Germline V gives CDR1 SGHKS, CDR2 YYEKEE (reference sequence). V gave up 4 bases and J gave up 3 bases; unmatched junction bases: 9. The CDR3 loop spans 16 amino acids. This record belongs to a study of T cell responses to AZD1222 COVID-19 vaccine. Points from the study as a whole: Nearly half of unique spike-specific TCRs reportedly avoided B.1.351 and B.1.1.7 mutated regions.

Profiling relied on immunoSEQ multiplex PCR, and the TCRdb table lists in-frame clones only, not all of them. The profile shows some 100,000 clones, roughly 87% of them singletons. Sequences were derived from peripheral blood, sampled on day 0 of AZD1222 vaccination. This clonotype was sampled from an adult in good health. The chain carries TRBV5-5 and TRBJ1-1, with 10 positions matching TRBD1. The CDR3 sequence: CASSEDRGRFYTEAFF. CDR3 in DNA: TGTGCCAGCAGCGAAGACAGGGGGCGCTTTTACACTGAAGCTTTCTTT.